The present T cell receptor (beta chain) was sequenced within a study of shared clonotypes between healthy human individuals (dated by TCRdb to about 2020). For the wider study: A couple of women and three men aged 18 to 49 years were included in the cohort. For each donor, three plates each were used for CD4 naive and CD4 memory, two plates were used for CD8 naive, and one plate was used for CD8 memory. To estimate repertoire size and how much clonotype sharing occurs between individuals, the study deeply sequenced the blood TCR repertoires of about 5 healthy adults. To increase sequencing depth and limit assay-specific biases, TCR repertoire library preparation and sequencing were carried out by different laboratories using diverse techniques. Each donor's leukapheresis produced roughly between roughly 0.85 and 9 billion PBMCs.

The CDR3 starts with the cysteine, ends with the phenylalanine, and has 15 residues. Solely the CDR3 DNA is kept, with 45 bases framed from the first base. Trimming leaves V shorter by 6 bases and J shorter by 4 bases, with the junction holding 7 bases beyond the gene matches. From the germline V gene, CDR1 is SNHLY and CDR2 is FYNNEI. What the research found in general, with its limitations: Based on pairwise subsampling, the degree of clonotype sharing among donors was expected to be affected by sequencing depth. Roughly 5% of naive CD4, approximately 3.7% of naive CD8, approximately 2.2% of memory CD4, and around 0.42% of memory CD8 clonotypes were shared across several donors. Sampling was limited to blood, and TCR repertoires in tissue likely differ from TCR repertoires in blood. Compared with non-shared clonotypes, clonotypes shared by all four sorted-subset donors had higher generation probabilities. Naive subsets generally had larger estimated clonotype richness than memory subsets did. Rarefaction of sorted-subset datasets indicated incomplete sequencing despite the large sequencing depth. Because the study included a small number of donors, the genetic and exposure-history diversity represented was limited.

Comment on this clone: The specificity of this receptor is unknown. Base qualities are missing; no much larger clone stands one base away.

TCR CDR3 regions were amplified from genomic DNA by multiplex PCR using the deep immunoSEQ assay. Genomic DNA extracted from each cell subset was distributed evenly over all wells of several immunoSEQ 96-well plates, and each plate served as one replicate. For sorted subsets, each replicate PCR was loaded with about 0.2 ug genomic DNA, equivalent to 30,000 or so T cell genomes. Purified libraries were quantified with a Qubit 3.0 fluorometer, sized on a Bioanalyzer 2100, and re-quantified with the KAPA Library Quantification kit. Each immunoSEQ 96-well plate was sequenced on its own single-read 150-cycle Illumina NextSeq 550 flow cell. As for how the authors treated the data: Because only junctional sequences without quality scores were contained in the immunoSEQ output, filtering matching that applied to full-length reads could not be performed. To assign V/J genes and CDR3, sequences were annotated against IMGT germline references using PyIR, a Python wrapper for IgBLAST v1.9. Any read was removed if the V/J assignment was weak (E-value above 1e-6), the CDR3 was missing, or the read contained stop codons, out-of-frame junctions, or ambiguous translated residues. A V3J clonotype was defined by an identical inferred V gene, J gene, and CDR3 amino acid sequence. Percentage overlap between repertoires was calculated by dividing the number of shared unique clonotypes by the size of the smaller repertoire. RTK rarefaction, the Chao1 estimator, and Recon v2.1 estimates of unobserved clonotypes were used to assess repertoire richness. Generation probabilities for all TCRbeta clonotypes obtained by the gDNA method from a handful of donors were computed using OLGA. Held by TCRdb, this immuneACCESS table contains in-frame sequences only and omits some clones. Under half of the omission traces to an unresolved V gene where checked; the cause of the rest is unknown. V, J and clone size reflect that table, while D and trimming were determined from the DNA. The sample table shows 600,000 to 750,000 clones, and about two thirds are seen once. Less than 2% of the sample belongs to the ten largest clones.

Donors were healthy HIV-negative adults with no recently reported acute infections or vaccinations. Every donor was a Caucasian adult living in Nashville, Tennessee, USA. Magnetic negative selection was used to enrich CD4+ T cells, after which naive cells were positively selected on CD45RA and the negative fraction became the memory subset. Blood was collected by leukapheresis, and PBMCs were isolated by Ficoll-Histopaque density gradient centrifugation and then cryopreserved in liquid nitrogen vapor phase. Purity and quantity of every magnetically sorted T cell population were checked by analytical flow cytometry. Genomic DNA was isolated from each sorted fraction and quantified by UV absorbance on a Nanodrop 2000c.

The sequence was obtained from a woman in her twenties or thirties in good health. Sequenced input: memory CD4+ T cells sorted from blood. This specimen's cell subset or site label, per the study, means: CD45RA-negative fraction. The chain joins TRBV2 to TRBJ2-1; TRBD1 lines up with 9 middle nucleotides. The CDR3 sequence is CASRGPGQGYNEQFF. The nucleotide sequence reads TGTGCCAGCAGGGGGCCGGGACAGGGTTACAATGAGCAGTTCTTC.